The clone carrying this TCR beta chain was seen more than once but under ten times. A far larger clone differs by one base, so this is likely a read error. In building TCR beta libraries, iRepertoire HTBI primers were used together with Arm-PCR of CDR3 regions. TCRdb fed the multiplex PCR reads into MiXCR, producing one record per CDR3 protein. The sample has about 200,000 distinct CDR3 sequences, around a fifth seen once; the top ten hold about 12%. This specimen belongs to a study of regulatory T cells in long-lasting Graves disease. Sample time point: newly diagnosed GD, antithyroid drugs for less than 3 months. Construction of the TCR library relied on RNA isolated from PBMCs. Looked up from germline, CDR1 is SNHLY and CDR2 is FYNNEI. This CDR3 region has 13 residues. These data were also filed under a second study, of T cells in Graves' hyperthyroidism and ophthalmopathy.

Sequenced here: peripheral blood mononuclear cells (PBMCs), sampled at new diagnosis, from a patient treated with antithyroid drugs. The J gene is TRBJ2-5, the V gene TRBV2; perhaps D is TRBD1 or TRBD2 (5 bases each). The assigned J gene may be wrong: the sequence end matches TRBJ2-1 better. This clonotype was sampled from a woman aged 25 to 39 with Graves disease. Here the CDR3 reads CASSEPGDHGQFF. The CDR3 nucleotides read TGTGCCAGCAGTGAGCCCGGGGACCATGGGCAGTTCTTC.